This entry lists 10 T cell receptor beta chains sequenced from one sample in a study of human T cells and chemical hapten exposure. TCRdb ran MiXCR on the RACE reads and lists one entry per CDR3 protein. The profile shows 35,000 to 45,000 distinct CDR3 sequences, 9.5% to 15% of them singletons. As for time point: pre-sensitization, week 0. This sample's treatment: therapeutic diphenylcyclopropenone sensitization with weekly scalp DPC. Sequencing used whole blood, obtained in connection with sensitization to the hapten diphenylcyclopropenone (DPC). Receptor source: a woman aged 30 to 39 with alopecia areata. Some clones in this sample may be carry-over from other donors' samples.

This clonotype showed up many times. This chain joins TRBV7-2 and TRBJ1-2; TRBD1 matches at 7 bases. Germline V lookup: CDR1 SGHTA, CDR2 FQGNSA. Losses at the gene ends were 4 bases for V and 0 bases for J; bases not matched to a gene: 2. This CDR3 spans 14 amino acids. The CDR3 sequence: CASSSGGANYGYTF. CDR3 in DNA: TGTGCCAGCAGCTCAGGGGGTGCTAACTATGGCTACACCTTC.

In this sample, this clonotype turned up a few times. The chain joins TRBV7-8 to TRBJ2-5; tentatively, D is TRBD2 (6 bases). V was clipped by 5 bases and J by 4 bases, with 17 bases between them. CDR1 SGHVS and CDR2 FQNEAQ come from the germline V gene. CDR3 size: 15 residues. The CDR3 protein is CASSPIGQGGETQYF. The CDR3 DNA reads TGTGCCAGCAGCCCGATCGGGCAGGGAGGAGAGACCCAGTACTTC.

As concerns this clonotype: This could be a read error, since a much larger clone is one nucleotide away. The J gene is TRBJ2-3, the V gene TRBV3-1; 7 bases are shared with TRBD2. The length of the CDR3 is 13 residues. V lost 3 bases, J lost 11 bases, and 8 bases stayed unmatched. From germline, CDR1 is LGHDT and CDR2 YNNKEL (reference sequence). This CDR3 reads CASSQTSTTGQYF. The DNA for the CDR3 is TGTGCCAGCAGCCAGACTAGCACCACTGGGCAGTATTTT.

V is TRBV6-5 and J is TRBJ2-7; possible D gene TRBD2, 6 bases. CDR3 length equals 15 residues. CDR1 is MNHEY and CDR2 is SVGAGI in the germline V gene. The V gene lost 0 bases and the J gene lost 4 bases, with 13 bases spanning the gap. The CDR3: CASSYSTVGTYEQYF. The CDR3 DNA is TGTGCCAGCAGTTACTCGACTGTTGGGACTTACGAGCAGTACTTC.

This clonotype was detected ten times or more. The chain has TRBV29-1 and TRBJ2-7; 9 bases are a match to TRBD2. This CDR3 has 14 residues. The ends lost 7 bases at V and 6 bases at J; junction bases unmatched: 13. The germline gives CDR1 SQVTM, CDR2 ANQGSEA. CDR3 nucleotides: TGCAGCGCCCTAGGTGGTAGCGGGAGCACCGAGCAGTACTTC. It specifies CSALGGSGSTEQYF.

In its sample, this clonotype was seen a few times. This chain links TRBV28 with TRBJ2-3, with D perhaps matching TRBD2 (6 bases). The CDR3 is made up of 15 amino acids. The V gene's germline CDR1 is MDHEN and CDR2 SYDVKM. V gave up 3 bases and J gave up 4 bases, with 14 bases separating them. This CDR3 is CASSFGGGLADTQYF. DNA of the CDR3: TGTGCCAGCAGTTTTGGGGGAGGACTGGCAGATACGCAGTATTTT. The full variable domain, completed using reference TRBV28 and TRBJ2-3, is DVKVTQSSRYLVKRTGEKVFLECVQDMDHENMFWYRQDPGLGLRLIYFSYDVKMKEKGDIPEGYSVSREKKERFSLILESASTNQTSMYLCASSFGGGLADTQYFGPGTRLTVL.

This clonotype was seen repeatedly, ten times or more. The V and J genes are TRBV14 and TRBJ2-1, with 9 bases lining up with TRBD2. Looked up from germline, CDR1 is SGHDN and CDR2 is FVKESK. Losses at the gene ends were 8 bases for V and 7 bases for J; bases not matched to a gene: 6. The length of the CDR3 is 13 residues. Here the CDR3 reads CASGISGSNEQFF. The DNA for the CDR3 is TGTGCCAGCGGTATTAGCGGGAGTAATGAGCAGTTCTTC. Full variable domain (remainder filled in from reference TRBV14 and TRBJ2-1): EAGVTQFPSHSVIEKGQTVTLRCDPISGHDNLYWYRRVMGKEIKFLLHFVKESKQDESGMPNNRFLAERTGGTYSTLKVQPAELEDSGVYFCASGISGSNEQFFGPGTRLTVL.

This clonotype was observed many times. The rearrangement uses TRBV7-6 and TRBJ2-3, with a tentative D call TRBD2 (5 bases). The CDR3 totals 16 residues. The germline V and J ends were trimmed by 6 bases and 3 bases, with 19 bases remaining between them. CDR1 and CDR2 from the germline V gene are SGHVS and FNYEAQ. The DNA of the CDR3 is TGTGCCAGCAGTGGGTGGGAGAGGTCTAAAACAGATACGCAGTATTTT. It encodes CASSGWERSKTDTQYF.

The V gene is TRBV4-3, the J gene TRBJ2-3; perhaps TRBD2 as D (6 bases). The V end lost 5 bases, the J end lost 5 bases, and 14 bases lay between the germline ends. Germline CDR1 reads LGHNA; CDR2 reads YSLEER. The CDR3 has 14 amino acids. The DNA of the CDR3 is TGCGCCAGCAGCTCCCGCAGGCGGGGAGATACGCAGTATTTT. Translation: CASSSRRRGDTQYF.

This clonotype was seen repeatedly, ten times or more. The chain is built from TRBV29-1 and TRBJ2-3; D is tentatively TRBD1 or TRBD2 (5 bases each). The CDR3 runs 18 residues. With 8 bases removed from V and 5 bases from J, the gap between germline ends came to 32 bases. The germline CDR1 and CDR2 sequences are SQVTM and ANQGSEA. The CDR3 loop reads CSSRDPGGEALWGDTQYF. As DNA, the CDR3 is TGCAGCTCCCGGGACCCCGGTGGAGAGGCGCTTTGGGGAGATACGCAGTATTTT.